The following is a TCR beta chain sequence with its context. These data originate in a study of somatic mutations in cytotoxic T cells in rheumatoid arthritis. The CDR3 is 14 residues long. Germline CDR1 SEHNR, CDR2 FQNEAQ (reference sequence). J gave up 4 bases and V 5 bases, and 8 bases lay outside the gene matches. Methods used by the authors: In patients, CD8+ clones bigger than 1% rarely had the same sequence as a published virus-specific TCRB. TCRdb's copy holds only in-frame clones and misses some; the assay was immunoSEQ multiplex PCR. For V, J and clone size, that table is used; D and trimming come from the DNA. Here the sample spans around 19,000 clones, 68% being singletons.

The material sequenced was CD8+ T cells sorted from blood. The V call is TRBV7-9, the J call TRBJ2-7; 7 bases fit TRBD1. This receptor was taken from an adult with rheumatoid arthritis. The CDR3 coding sequence is TGTGCCAGCAGCCCATGGGACAGAAGTTACGAGCAGTACTTC. Its protein is CASSPWDRSYEQYF.